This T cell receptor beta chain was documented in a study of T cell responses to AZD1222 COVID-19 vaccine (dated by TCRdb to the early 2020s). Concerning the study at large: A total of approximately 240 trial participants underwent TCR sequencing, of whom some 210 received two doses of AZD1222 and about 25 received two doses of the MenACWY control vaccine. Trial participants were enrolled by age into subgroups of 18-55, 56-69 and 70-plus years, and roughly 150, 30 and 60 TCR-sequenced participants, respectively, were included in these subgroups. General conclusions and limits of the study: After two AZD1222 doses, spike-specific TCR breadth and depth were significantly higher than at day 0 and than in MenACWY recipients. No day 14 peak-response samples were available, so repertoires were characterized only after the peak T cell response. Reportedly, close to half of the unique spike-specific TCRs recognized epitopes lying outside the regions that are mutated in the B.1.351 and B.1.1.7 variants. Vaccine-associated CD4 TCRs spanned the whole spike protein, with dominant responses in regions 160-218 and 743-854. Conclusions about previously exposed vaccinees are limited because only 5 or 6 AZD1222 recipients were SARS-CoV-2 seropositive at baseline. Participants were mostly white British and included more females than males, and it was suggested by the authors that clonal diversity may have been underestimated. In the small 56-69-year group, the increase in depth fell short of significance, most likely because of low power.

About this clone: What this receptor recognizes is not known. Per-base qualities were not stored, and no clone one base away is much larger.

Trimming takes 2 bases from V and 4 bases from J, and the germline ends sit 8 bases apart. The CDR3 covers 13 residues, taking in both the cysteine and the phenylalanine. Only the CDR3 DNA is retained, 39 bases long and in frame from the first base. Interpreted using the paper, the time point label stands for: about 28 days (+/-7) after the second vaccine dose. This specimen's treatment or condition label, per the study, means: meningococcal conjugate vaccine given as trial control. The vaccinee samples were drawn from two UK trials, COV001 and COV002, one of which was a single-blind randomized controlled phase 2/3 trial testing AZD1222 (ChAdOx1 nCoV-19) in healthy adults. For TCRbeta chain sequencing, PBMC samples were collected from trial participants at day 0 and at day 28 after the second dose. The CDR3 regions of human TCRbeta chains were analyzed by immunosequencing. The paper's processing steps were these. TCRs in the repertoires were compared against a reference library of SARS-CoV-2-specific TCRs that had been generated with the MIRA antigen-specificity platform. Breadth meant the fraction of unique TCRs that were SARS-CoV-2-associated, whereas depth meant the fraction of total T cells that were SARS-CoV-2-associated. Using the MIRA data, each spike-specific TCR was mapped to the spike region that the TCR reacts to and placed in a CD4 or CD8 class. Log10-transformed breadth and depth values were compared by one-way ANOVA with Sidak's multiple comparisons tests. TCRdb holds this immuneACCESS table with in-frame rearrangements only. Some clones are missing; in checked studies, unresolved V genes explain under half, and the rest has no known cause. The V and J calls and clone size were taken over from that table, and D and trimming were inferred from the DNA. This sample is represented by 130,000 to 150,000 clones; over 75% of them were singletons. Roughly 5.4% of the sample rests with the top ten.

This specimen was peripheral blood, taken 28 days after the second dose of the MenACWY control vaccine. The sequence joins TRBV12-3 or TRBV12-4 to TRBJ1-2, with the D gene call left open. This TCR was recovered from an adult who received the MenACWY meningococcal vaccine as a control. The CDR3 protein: CASSLRQAYGYTF. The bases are TGTGCCAGCAGTTTAAGGCAGGCCTATGGCTACACCTTC.